Below, 29 T cell receptor beta chains from the same sample are listed, as sequenced in a study of control samples from healthy donors and cancer patients. Only in-frame clones appear in the TCRdb table, and some are missing; sequencing was by immunoSEQ multiplex PCR. The table lists about 97,000 clones, under 95% of them singletons, with about 2.5% in the top ten. Sequenced material: blood. Source of these receptors: a woman between 18 and 30 years old in good health.

The chain links TRBV19 to TRBJ2-3; 10 positions agree with TRBD1. CDR3 length equals 15 residues. Germline CDR1 is LNHDA and CDR2 is SQIVND (reference sequence). V shed 6 bases and J 1 base; nucleotides not matched to a gene: 4. This CDR3 reads CASRFGQGGTDTQYF. Here the CDR3 DNA reads TGTGCCAGTAGGTTTGGACAGGGGGGCACAGATACGCAGTATTTT.

This clone was found a few times. This sequence joins TRBV19 and TRBJ1-2; D perhaps matches TRBD1 (5 bases). This CDR3 spans 12 amino acids. V was trimmed by 6 bases and J by 3 bases, leaving 8 bases between them. CDR1 is LNHDA and CDR2 is SQIVND in the germline V gene (reference sequence). The CDR3 loop is CASREQDYGYTF. The CDR3 DNA reads as TGTGCCAGTAGGGAACAGGACTATGGCTACACCTTC. Full variable domain (missing parts from reference TRBV19 and TRBJ1-2): DGGITQSPKYLFRKEGQNVTLSCEQNLNHDAMYWYRQDPGQGLRLIYYSQIVNDFQKGDIAEGYSVSREKKESFPLTVTSAQKNPTAFYLCASREQDYGYTFGSGTRLTVV.

V gene TRBV19 combines with J gene TRBJ1-4, with 9 bases that match TRBD1. The junction had 6 bases not matched to a gene; V was cut back by 3 bases and J by 1 base. Germline V gives CDR1 LNHDA, CDR2 SQIVND (reference sequence). The CDR3 is made up of 17 amino acids. Here the CDR3 DNA reads TGTGCCAGTAGTATTCTAACGGGACAGGGAACTAATGAAAAACTGTTTTTT. This sequence encodes CASSILTGQGTNEKLFF.

The V call is TRBV7-2, the J call TRBJ1-5; D not resolved. Germline V gene lookup returns CDR1 SGHTA and CDR2 FQGNSA. This CDR3 comprises 14 residues. V was cut by 1 base and J by 9 bases, with 13 bases left in between. CDR3 sequence: CASSLVVGLWPQHF. In DNA, the CDR3 is TGTGCCAGCAGCTTAGTGGTAGGTTTATGGCCCCAGCATTTT.

J is TRBJ2-7 and V is TRBV9; tentative D call: TRBD2 (5 bases). Trimming left V 3 bases short and J 1 base short, with 11 bases between. CDR3 size: 14 residues. Germline assignment: CDR1 SGDLS and CDR2 YYNGEE. CDR3 in DNA: TGTGCCAGCAGCGGACGGGGATCATCCTACGAGCAGTACTTC. Its translation: CASSGRGSSYEQYF. Looking up the rest from reference TRBV9 and TRBJ2-7 gives the full variable domain: DSGVTQTPKHLITATGQRVTLRCSPRSGDLSVYWYQQSLDQGLQFLIQYYNGEERAKGNILERFSAQQFPDLHSELNLSSLELGDSALYFCASSGRGSSYEQYFGPGTRLTVT.

The rearrangement links TRBV5-5 to TRBJ2-3; D remains ambiguous. The CDR3 is made up of 11 amino acids. Germline CDR1 is SGHKS and CDR2 is YYEKEE (reference sequence). Trimming cost V 2 bases and J 4 bases, with 2 bases left between them. The CDR3 sequence is CASSFADTQYF. The CDR3 DNA reads as TGTGCCAGCAGCTTTGCAGATACGCAGTATTTT.

The V and J genes are TRBV11-1 and TRBJ2-7; 7 bases line up with TRBD2. Germline V gene data show CDR1 as SGHAT and CDR2 as FQDESV (reference sequence). CDR3 size: 16 residues. The junction had 10 bases not matched to a gene; V was cut back by 5 bases and J by 0 bases. CDR3 sequence: CASSPNLAVNSYEQYF. The CDR3 DNA reads TGTGCCAGCAGCCCAAACCTAGCGGTGAACTCCTACGAGCAGTACTTC. The entire variable domain, with the rest obtained from reference TRBV11-1 and TRBJ2-7, is as follows: EAEVAQSPRYKITEKSQAVAFWCDPISGHATLYWYRQILGQGPELLVQFQDESVVDDSQLPKDRFSAERLKGVDSTLKIQPAELGDSAMYLCASSPNLAVNSYEQYFGPGTRLTVT.

The CDR3 region is CASSLRLAAYNEQFF. As DNA, the CDR3 is TGTGCCAGCAGCTTAAGACTAGCGGCCTACAATGAGCAGTTCTTC. The genes are TRBV7-3 and TRBJ2-1; 9 positions match TRBD2. V shed 1 base, J shed 2 bases, and the junction held 0 bases outside the gene matches. Germline CDR1 is SGHTA and CDR2 is FQGTGA. This CDR3 contains 15 residues.

This chain uses TRBV19 with TRBJ1-4, with D tentatively TRBD1 (6 bases). Germline V CDR1 and CDR2: LNHDA, SQIVND (reference sequence). V lost 9 bases, J lost 8 bases, and 13 bases lay in between. The CDR3 is made up of 12 amino acids. This CDR3 is CASSTGAEKLFF. CDR3 bases: TGTGCCAGCTCGACAGGAGCCGAAAAACTGTTTTTT.

The rearrangement links TRBV6-6 to TRBJ1-2, with a possible D match to TRBD1 (5 bases). Germline CDR1 MNHNY, CDR2 SVGAGI (reference sequence). V gave up 8 bases and J gave up 4 bases, with 17 bases separating them. The CDR3 contains 14 residues. The CDR3, as DNA: TGTGCCAGCTTTCATTTCGACAGAGCCTATGGCTACACCTTC. As protein: CASFHFDRAYGYTF.

V and J are TRBV27 and TRBJ1-1; D is unresolved. This CDR3 comprises 14 residues. Germline-derived CDR1 and CDR2 are MNHEY and SMNVEV (reference sequence). The V end was cut by 3 bases, the J end by 1 base, with 9 bases between. The CDR3 DNA is TGTGCCAGCAGTTTTATAGCGGCGAACACTGAAGCTTTCTTT. Translated: CASSFIAANTEAFF.

The genes are TRBV23-1 and TRBJ2-1; D may be TRBD2 (6 bases). TRBV23-1 is an ORF for which the function is uncertain. The CDR3 is 15 amino acids. Trimming shortened V by 4 bases and J by 1 base, and 11 bases separated the two germline ends. This CDR3 reads CASSRLGRSYNEQFF. The CDR3 nucleotides read TGCGCCAGCAGTCGGTTAGGGAGGTCCTACAATGAGCAGTTCTTC.

The J gene is TRBJ1-4, the V gene TRBV5-5; D is unresolved. Germline V lookup: CDR1 SGHKS, CDR2 YYEKEE (reference sequence). V dropped 1 base and J dropped 0 bases, with 13 bases sitting between them. The length of the CDR3 is 17 residues. The CDR3 bases are TGTGCCAGCAGCTTGTCGGCACCTCTAGCAACTAATGAAAAACTGTTTTTT. Amino acid sequence: CASSLSAPLATNEKLFF.

In its sample, this clone was seen once. The genes are TRBV6-5 and TRBJ2-1; D is possibly TRBD1 (5 bases). CDR1 and CDR2 from the germline V gene are MNHEY and SVGAGI. The V end lost 2 bases, the J end lost 7 bases, and 12 bases lay between the germline ends. The CDR3 spans 14 residues. In DNA form, the CDR3 reads TGTGCCAGCAGTTACCGTAGGGGTTTAAATGAGCAGTTCTTC. Its translation: CASSYRRGLNEQFF.

This sequence joins TRBV6-2 or TRBV6-3 and TRBJ1-5, with D tentatively TRBD1 (6 bases). V was clipped by 7 bases and J by 3 bases, with 16 bases between them. Germline CDR1 and CDR2: MNHEY and SVGEGT. The CDR3 consists of 15 residues. The CDR3 is CASTPDSFSNQPQHF. Here the CDR3 DNA reads TGTGCCAGCACCCCGGACAGTTTCTCCAATCAGCCCCAGCATTTT.

The V gene is TRBV10-3, the J gene TRBJ2-5, with a possible D match to TRBD2 (6 bases). The CDR3 loop spans 14 amino acids. V shed 2 bases and J shed 1 base, with 8 bases lying between them. Germline V gene sequence: CDR1 ENHRY, CDR2 SYGVKD. Here the CDR3 reads CAISEVAVQETQYF. In nucleotides, the CDR3 is TGTGCCATCAGTGAGGTAGCGGTCCAAGAGACCCAGTACTTC.

The chain carries TRBV12-5 and TRBJ1-2; unclear D gene. This CDR3 spans 16 amino acids. Looked up from germline, CDR1 is LGHNT and CDR2 is FRNRAP. V lost 0 bases, J lost 3 bases, and 14 bases lay in between. This CDR3 reads CASGLVPEITHYGYTF. The CDR3 bases are TGTGCTAGTGGTTTGGTACCGGAAATAACCCACTATGGCTACACCTTC. Based on the CDR3 plus reference TRBV12-5 and TRBJ1-2, the full variable domain is DARVTQTPRHKVTEMGQEVTMRCQPILGHNTVFWYRQTMMQGLELLAYFRNRAPLDDSGMPKDRFSAEMPDATLATLKIQPSEPRDSAVYFCASGLVPEITHYGYTFGSGTRLTVV.

The chain couples TRBV6-4 to TRBJ1-6; maybe TRBD1 (5 bases). The CDR3 runs 13 residues. Per germline, CDR1 MRHNA and CDR2 SNTAGT. V gave up 4 bases and J gave up 7 bases, with 8 bases separating them. CDR3 protein: CASSGTPNSPLHF. CDR3 nucleotide sequence: TGTGCCAGCAGTGGGACACCAAATTCACCCCTCCACTTT.

This chain joins TRBV6-4 and TRBJ2-7, with 8 bases matching TRBD2. The length of the CDR3 is 15 residues. Germline assignment: CDR1 MRHNA and CDR2 SNTAGT. V shed 6 bases, J shed 2 bases, and the junction held 9 bases outside the gene matches. The CDR3 nucleotides are TGTGCCAGCAGCAGGGCTAGCGGGCCGACCTACGAGCAGTACTTC. It encodes CASSRASGPTYEQYF.

The chain recombines TRBV5-1 with TRBJ2-2; D is ambiguous. V was shortened by 4 bases and J by 6 bases, with 7 bases between the two germline ends. CDR3 length: 12 amino acids. From germline, CDR1 is SGHRS and CDR2 YFSETQ. The CDR3 region has the DNA TGCGCCAGCAGCCAACTGCCCGGGGAGCTGTTTTTT. Its protein is CASSQLPGELFF.

The CDR3, as DNA: TGTGCCAGCAGTGGGAACTCAGGGGGGCCCTACGAGCAGTACTTC. The encoded protein is CASSGNSGGPYEQYF. V is TRBV25-1 and J is TRBJ2-7; maybe TRBD1 (7 bases). Trimming stripped 4 bases from V and 2 bases from J, with 15 bases between. CDR1 is MGHDK and CDR2 is SYGVNS in the germline V gene. This CDR3 is built from 15 residues.

The chain recombines TRBV27 with TRBJ2-5; 12 bases line up with TRBD2. Germline lookup yields CDR1 MNHEY and CDR2 SMNVEV (reference sequence). V lost 6 bases and J lost 5; bases outside the gene matches: 7. This CDR3 is 15 amino acids long. CDR3 loop: CASRPSGGAGETQYF. The CDR3 DNA follows: TGTGCCAGCAGACCTAGCGGGGGGGCTGGTGAGACCCAGTACTTC.

The chain joins TRBV23-1 to TRBJ1-5; 7 bases fit TRBD1. TRBV23-1 is an ORF; its function is uncertain. V shed 0 bases and J 4 bases; nucleotides not matched to a gene: 6. CDR3 length: 16 residues. The CDR3 DNA reads TGCGCCAGCAGTCAATCTAGGGGACAGCCAAATCAGCCCCAGCATTTT. Its protein is CASSQSRGQPNQPQHF.

The chain has TRBV7-9 and TRBJ1-2; D uncertain. V lost 7 bases, J lost 7 bases, and 22 bases lay in between. CDR1 and CDR2 from the germline V gene are SEHNR and FQNEAQ (reference sequence). The CDR3 is 15 amino acids. The DNA of the CDR3 is TGTGCCAGCATCGCCTTGGGGTTACCCTATTCTGGCTACACCTTC. Its translation is CASIALGLPYSGYTF.

V gene TRBV30 combines with J gene TRBJ1-5; a possible D gene is TRBD1 (6 bases). The germline V gene encodes CDR1 GTSNPN and CDR2 SVGIG (reference sequence). This CDR3 comprises 15 residues. Trimming took 0 bases from V and 2 from J, leaving 11 bases between them. The CDR3 here is CAWSVQGGGNQPQHF. The CDR3, as DNA: TGTGCCTGGAGTGTACAGGGTGGTGGCAATCAGCCCCAGCATTTT.

The chain links TRBV7-9 to TRBJ1-1; 9 bases are shared with TRBD1. The ends lost 5 bases at V and 3 bases at J; junction bases unmatched: 7. CDR3 length: 15 amino acids. Looked up from germline, CDR1 is SEHNR and CDR2 is FQNEAQ (reference sequence). The CDR3 DNA reads as TGTGCCAGCAGCAAAACAGGGGGCCGCGACACTGAAGCTTTCTTT. It is translated as CASSKTGGRDTEAFF.

The chain uses TRBV5-4 and TRBJ2-5, with a possible D match to TRBD2 (6 bases). The V end was cut by 4 bases, the J end by 1 base, with 8 bases between. Germline loops: CDR1 SGHNT, CDR2 YYREEE (reference sequence). The CDR3 consists of 13 residues. The CDR3 DNA is TGTGCCAGCAGCAAGGGACTCCAAGAGACCCAGTACTTC. As protein: CASSKGLQETQYF.

For the CDR3, the DNA is TGTGCCAGCAGCTTTCCACAGGACTATGGCTACACCTTC. This gives the protein CASSFPQDYGYTF. The chain links TRBV7-9 to TRBJ1-2; D might be TRBD1 (5 bases). The CDR3 loop spans 13 amino acids. V was cut by 3 bases and J by 3 bases, with 8 bases left in between. The germline V gene has CDR1 SEHNR and CDR2 FQNEAQ (reference sequence).

About this clone itself: Other DNA sequences of this sample code for an identical CDR3. The CDR3 DNA follows: TGTGCCAGCAGCCCCCGGACAGGCCACTCTGGAAACACCATATATTTT. This encodes CASSPRTGHSGNTIYF. The chain couples TRBV9 to TRBJ1-3; the match to TRBD1 covers 7 bases. With 4 bases clipped from V and 0 bases from J, the junction kept 7 bases outside the gene matches. The CDR3 sequence is 16 residues long. Germline loops: CDR1 SGDLS, CDR2 YYNGEE.